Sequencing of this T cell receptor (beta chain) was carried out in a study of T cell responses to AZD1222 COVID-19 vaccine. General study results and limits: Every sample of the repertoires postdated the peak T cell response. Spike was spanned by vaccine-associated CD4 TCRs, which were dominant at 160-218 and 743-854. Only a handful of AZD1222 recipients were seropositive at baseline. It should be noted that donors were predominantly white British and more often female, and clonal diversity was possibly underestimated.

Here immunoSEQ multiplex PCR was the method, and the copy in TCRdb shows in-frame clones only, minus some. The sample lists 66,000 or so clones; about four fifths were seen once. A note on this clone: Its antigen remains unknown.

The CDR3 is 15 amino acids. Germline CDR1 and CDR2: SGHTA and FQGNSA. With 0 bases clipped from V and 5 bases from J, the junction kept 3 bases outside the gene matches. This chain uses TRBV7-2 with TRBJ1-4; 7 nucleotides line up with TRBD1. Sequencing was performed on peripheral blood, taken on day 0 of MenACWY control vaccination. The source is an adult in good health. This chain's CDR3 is CASSLAAQGNEKLFF. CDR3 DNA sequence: TGTGCCAGCAGCTTAGCGGCACAGGGGAATGAAAAACTGTTTTTT.